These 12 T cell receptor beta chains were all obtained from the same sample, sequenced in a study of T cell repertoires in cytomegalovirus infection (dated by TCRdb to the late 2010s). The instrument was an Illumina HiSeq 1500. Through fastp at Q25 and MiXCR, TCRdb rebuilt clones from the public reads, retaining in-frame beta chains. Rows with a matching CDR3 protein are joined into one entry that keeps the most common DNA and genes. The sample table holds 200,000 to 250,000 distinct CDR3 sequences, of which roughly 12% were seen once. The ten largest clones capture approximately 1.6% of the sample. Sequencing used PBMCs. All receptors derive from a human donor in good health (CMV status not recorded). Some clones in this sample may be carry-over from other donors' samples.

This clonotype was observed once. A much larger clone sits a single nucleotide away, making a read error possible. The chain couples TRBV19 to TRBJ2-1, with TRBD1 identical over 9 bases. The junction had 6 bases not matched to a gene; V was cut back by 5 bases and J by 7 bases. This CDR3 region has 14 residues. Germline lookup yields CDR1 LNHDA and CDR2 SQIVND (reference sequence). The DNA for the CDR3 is TGTGCCAGTAGTTACCGGGACAGGGATAATGAGCAGTTCTTC. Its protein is CASSYRDRDNEQFF.

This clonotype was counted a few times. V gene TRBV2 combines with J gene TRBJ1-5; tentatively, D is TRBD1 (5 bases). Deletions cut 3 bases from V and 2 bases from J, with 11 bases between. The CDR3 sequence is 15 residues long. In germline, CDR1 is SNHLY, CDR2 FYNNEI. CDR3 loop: CASSDSGGGNQPQHF. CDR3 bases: TGTGCCAGCAGTGATTCGGGGGGTGGCAATCAGCCCCAGCATTTT.

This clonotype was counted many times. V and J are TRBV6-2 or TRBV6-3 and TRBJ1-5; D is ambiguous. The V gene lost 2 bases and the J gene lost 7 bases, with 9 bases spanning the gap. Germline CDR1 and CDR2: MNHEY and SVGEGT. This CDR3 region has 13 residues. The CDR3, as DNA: TGTGCCAGCAGTTACGCGTCCAGCCAGCCCCAGCATTTT. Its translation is CASSYASSQPQHF.

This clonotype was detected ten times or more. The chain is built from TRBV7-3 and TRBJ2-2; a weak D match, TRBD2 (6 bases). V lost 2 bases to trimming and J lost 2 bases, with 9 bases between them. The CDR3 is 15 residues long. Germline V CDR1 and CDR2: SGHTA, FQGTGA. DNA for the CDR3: TGTGCCAGCAGCTTATGGGGGGTTAACACCGGGGAGCTGTTTTTT. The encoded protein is CASSLWGVNTGELFF.

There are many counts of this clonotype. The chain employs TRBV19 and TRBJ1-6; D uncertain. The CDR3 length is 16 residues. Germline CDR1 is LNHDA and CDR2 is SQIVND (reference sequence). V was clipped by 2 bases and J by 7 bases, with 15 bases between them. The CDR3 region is CASSIPPRRRNSPLHF. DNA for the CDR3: TGTGCCAGTAGTATACCCCCCAGGAGAAGGAATTCACCCCTCCACTTT.

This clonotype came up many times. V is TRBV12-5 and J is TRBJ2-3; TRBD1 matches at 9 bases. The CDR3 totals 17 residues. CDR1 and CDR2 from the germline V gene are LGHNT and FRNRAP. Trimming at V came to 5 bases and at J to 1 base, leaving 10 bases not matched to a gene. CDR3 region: CASGRREDRGGTDTQYF. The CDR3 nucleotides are TGTGCTAGTGGTCGACGAGAGGACAGGGGTGGCACAGATACGCAGTATTTT.

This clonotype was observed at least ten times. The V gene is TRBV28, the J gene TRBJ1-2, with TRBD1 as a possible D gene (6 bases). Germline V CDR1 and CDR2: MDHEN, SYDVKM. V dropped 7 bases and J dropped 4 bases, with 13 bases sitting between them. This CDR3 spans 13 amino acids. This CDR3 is CASTQGPLYGYTF. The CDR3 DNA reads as TGTGCCAGCACACAGGGCCCACTCTATGGCTACACCTTC.

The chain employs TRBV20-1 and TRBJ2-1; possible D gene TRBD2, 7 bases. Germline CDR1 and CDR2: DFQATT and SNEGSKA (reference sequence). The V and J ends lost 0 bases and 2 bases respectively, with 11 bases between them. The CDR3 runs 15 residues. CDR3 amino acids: CSARDGGGPYNEQFF. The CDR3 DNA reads TGCAGTGCTAGAGATGGCGGGGGCCCCTACAATGAGCAGTTCTTC.

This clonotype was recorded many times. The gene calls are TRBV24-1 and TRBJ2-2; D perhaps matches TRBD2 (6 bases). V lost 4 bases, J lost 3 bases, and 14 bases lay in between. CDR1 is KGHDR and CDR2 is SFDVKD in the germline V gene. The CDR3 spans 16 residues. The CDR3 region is CATSDPGVGDTGELFF. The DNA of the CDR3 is TGTGCCACCAGTGACCCGGGGGTTGGAGACACCGGGGAGCTGTTTTTT.

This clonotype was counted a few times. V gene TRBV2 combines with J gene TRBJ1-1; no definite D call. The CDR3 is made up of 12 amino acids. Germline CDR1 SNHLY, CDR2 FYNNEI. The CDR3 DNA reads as TGTGCTGGCGGGAGTACGAACACTGAAGCTTTCTTT. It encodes CAGGSTNTEAFF.

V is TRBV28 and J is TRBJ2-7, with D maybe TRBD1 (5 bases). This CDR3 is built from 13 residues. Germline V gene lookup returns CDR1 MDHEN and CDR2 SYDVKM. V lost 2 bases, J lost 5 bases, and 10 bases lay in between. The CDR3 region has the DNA TGTGCCAGCAGTTTAGGTGCAGGGAACGAGCAGTACTTC. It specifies CASSLGAGNEQYF.

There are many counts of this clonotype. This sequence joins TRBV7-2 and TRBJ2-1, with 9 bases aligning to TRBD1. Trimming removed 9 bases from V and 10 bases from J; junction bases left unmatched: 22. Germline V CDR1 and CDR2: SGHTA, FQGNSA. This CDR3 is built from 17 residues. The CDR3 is CASQFGRGTGYPGEQFF. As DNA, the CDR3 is TGTGCCAGTCAATTTGGTCGTGGGACAGGGTATCCTGGGGAGCAGTTCTTC.